Following are 12 T cell receptor beta chains from one sample sequenced in a study of T-cell memory formation after mild COVID-19 (dated by TCRdb to the early 2020s). Library preparation employed 5' RACE. Sequenced using an Illumina NovaSeq 6000. TCRdb reprocessed the public reads (quality trimming at Q25 with fastp, clone calling with MiXCR) and kept in-frame beta chains. CDR3 protein duplicates are merged, each entry listing the most common genes and DNA. Across this sample there are around 300,000 distinct CDR3 sequences, with roughly 8% seen only once. The top ten clonotypes cover 22% of the sample. Sequenced: PBMCs or a T cell subset sorted from them (not recorded which). The origin of the receptors is a man younger than 30 who had mild COVID-19 (a few samples of this study predate the infection). The sample titles of this study are shuffled in the database, so cell type and time point are left out; the donor was told from shared clones.

The V gene is TRBV3-1, the J gene TRBJ2-3, with 9 positions matching TRBD2. The CDR3 has 15 residues. The J segment lost 2 bases and the V segment lost 4 bases, leaving 4 bases of the junction unmatched. Germline V CDR1 and CDR2: LGHDT, YNNKEL (reference sequence). The CDR3 nucleotides read TGTGCCAGCAGCCTTCTAGCGGGGCCCACAGATACGCAGTATTTT. Its translation: CASSLLAGPTDTQYF.

For this clonotype: At one boundary the junction diverges from the germline segment, which might be a read error. This chain joins TRBV7-7 and TRBJ2-5; 8 positions match TRBD2. Germline V lookup: CDR1 SSHAT, CDR2 FNYEAQ (reference sequence). This CDR3 contains 15 residues. CDR3 in amino acids: CASSPPSGLGETQYF. CDR3 in DNA: TGTGCTAGCAGCCCCCCGTCGGGACTAGGAGAGACCCAGTACTTC.

V gene TRBV9 combines with J gene TRBJ1-1, with TRBD1 identical over 8 bases. The CDR3 totals 16 residues. From germline, CDR1 is SGDLS and CDR2 YYNGEE. V lost 4 bases, J lost 10 bases, and 18 bases stayed unmatched. For the CDR3, the DNA is TGTGCCAGCAGCCCGAGGACAGGGAAAGATGTGGCACGAGCTTTCTTT. Its protein is CASSPRTGKDVARAFF.

This clonotype was counted ten times or more. This sequence joins TRBV20-1 and TRBJ1-2, with D possibly TRBD1 on 5 matching bases. Trimming took 0 bases from V and 5 from J, leaving 10 bases between them. Germline V lookup: CDR1 DFQATT, CDR2 SNEGSKA (reference sequence). The CDR3 covers 13 residues. CDR3 amino acids: CSARDQTAYGYTF. Here the CDR3 DNA reads TGCAGTGCTAGAGACCAGACAGCTTATGGCTACACCTTC.

This clonotype turned up a few times. The genes are TRBV5-1 and TRBJ2-1; D is uncertain. CDR1 is SGHRS, CDR2 YFSETQ, per germline. Trimming pared 0 bases from V and 7 bases from J, leaving 11 bases between. This CDR3 comprises 14 residues. CDR3 residues: CASSLAPASNEQFF. The CDR3 DNA is TGCGCCAGCAGCTTGGCGCCAGCCTCGAATGAGCAGTTCTTC. The variable domain in full, completed from reference TRBV5-1 and TRBJ2-1, reads KAGVTQTPRYLIKTRGQQVTLSCSPISGHRSVSWYQQTPGQGLQFLFEYFSETQRNKGNFPGRFSGRQFSNSRSEMNVSTLELGDSALYLCASSLAPASNEQFFGPGTRLTVL.

The chain recombines TRBV27 with TRBJ2-7; D may be TRBD1 (6 bases). The CDR3 totals 15 residues. Between the trimmed V and J ends, which lost 3 bases and 0 bases, there was a span of 12 bases. In germline, CDR1 is MNHEY, CDR2 SMNVEV (reference sequence). CDR3 coding DNA: TGTGCCAGCAGTTTGGGGGCAGGGGCCTCCTACGAGCAGTACTTC. Its protein is CASSLGAGASYEQYF.

The table lists this clonotype with a few counts. The chain joins TRBV20-1 to TRBJ2-2; 7 nucleotides line up with TRBD1. From germline, CDR1 is DFQATT and CDR2 SNEGSKA (reference sequence). The V gene end was trimmed by 5 bases and the J gene end by 4 bases; junction bases not matched to a gene: 4. The CDR3 sequence is 13 residues long. CDR3 sequence reads: CSASTGPTGELFF. CDR3 nucleotide sequence: TGCAGTGCTTCGACAGGGCCCACCGGGGAGCTGTTTTTT.

Ten or more counts support this clonotype. The rearrangement links TRBV4-3 to TRBJ2-1; D ambiguous. This CDR3 contains 12 residues. The V gene lost 4 bases and the J gene lost 3 bases, with 4 bases spanning the gap. Germline V gene data show CDR1 as LGHNA and CDR2 as YSLEER. The CDR3 DNA reads TGCGCCAGCAGCCGTAGCTACAATGAGCAGTTCTTC. Translation gives CASSRSYNEQFF.

This clonotype was picked up a small number of times. This chain connects TRBV4-3 to TRBJ1-2, with a possible D match to TRBD1 (5 bases). This CDR3 is 16 amino acids long. V was shortened by 1 base and J by 0 bases, with 12 bases between the two germline ends. CDR1 and CDR2 from the germline V gene are LGHNA and YSLEER. The chain's CDR3 is CASSQVRGSPNYGYTF. The CDR3 coding sequence is TGCGCCAGCAGCCAAGTTCGGGGGTCACCTAACTATGGCTACACCTTC.

This clonotype came up a few times. The chain uses TRBV10-3 and TRBJ1-1; D gene uncertain. Trimming stripped 6 bases from V and 6 bases from J, with 17 bases between. The CDR3 contains 14 residues. Germline CDR1 and CDR2: ENHRY and SYGVKD. In DNA form, the CDR3 reads TGTGCCATCAGACCGCCCGCTCATGGGTCTGAAGCTTTCTTT. It specifies CAIRPPAHGSEAFF.

The V call is TRBV4-3, the J call TRBJ2-7, with D perhaps TRBD2 (6 bases). Germline values: CDR1 LGHNA, CDR2 YSLEER. Trimming pared 0 bases from V and 3 bases from J, leaving 12 bases between. The CDR3 sequence is 15 residues long. CDR3 protein: CASSQEEETSYEQYV. The DNA for the CDR3 is TGCGCCAGCAGCCAAGAAGAGGAGACTAGCTACGAGCAGTACGTC.

This chain links TRBV28 with TRBJ2-3; 9 nucleotides align to TRBD2. The CDR3 contains 16 residues. Germline loops: CDR1 MDHEN, CDR2 SYDVKM. V lost 6 bases, J lost 5 bases, and 12 bases stayed unmatched. CDR3 residues: CASSPGVAGGLDTQYF. CDR3 bases: TGTGCCAGCAGCCCAGGGGTGGCGGGGGGGCTAGATACGCAGTATTTT.